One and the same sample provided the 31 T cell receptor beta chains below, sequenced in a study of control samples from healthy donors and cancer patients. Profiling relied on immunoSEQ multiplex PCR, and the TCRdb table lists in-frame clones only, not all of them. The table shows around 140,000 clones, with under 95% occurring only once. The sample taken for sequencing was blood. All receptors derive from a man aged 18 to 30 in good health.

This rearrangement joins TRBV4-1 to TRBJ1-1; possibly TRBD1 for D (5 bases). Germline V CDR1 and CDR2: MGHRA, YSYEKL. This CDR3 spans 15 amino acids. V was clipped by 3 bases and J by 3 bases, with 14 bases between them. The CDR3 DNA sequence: TGCGCCAGCAGCCAGGGGGGAGTAAGGGACACTGAAGCTTTCTTT. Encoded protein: CASSQGGVRDTEAFF.

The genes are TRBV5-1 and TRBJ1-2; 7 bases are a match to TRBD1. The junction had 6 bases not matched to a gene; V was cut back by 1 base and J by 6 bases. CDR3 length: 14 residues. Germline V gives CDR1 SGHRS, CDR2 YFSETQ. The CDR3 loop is CASSLIEGADGYTF. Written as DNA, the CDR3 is TGCGCCAGCAGCTTGATCGAGGGGGCAGATGGCTACACCTTC.

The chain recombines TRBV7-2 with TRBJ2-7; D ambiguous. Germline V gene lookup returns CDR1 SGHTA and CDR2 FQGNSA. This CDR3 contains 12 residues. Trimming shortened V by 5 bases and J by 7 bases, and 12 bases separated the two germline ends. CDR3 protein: CASSQVPREQYF. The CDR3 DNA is TGTGCCAGCAGCCAAGTCCCGCGGGAGCAGTACTTC.

CDR3 region: CASSYSGGAAYGYTF. The CDR3 DNA follows: TGTGCCAGCAGTTACTCGGGGGGCGCAGCCTATGGCTACACCTTC. J is TRBJ1-2 and V is TRBV6-5; D is possibly TRBD1 (6 bases). The CDR3 runs 15 residues. V lost 0 bases, J lost 4 bases, and 12 bases lay in between. In germline, CDR1 is MNHEY, CDR2 SVGAGI.

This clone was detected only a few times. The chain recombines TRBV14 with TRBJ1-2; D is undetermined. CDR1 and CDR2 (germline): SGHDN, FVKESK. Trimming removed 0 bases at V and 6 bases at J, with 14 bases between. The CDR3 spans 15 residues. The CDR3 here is CASSQDRAQTDGYTF. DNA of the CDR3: TGTGCCAGCAGCCAAGATCGGGCGCAGACCGATGGCTACACCTTC.

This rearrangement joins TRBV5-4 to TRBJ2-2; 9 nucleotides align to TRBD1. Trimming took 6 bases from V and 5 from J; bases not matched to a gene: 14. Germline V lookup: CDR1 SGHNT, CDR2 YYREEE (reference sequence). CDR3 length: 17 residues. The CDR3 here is CASTKNGGTGYTGELFF. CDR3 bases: TGTGCCAGCACCAAAAATGGGGGGACAGGGTATACCGGGGAGCTGTTTTTT.

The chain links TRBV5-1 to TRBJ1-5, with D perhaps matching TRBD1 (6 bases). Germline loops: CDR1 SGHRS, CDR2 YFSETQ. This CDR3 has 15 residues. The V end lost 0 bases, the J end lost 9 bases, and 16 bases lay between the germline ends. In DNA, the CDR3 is TGCGCCAGCAGCTTGGATGGGACACCACCGGGGCCCCAGCATTTT. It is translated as CASSLDGTPPGPQHF.

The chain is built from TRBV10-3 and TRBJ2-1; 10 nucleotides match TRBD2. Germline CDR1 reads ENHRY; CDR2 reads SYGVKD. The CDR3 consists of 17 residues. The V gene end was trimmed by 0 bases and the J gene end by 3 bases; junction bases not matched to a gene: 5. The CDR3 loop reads CAISESTPSGGYNEQFF. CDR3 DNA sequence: TGTGCCATCAGTGAGTCGACTCCTAGCGGGGGCTACAATGAGCAGTTCTTC.

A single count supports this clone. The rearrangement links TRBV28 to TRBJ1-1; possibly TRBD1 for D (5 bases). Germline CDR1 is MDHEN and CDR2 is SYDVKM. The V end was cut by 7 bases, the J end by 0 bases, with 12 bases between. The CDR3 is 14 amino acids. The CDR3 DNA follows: TGTGCCAGCAACGGGGGGGTCGTGAACACTGAAGCTTTCTTT. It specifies CASNGGVVNTEAFF.

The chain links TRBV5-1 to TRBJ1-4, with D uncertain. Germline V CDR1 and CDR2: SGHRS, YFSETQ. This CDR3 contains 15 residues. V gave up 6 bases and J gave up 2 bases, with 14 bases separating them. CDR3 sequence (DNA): TGCGCCAGCAACTCCGAAGGGAACACTAATGAAAAACTGTTTTTT. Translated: CASNSEGNTNEKLFF.

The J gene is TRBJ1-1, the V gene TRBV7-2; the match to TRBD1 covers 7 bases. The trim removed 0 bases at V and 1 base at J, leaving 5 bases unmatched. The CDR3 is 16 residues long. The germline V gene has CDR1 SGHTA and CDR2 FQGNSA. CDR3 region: CASSLAPAGGNTEAFF. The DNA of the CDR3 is TGTGCCAGCAGCTTAGCCCCGGCAGGGGGGAACACTGAAGCTTTCTTT. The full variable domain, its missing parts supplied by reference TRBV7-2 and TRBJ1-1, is GAGVSQSPSNKVTEKGKDVELRCDPISGHTALYWYRQSLGQGLEFLIYFQGNSAPDKSGLPSDRFSAERTGGSVSTLTIQRTQQEDSAVYLCASSLAPAGGNTEAFFGQGTRLTVV.

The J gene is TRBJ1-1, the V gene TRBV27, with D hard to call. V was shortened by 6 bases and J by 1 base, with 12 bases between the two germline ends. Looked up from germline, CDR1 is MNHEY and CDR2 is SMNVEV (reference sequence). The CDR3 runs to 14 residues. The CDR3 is CASRGIPSNTEAFF. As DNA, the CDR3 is TGTGCCAGCAGGGGGATCCCTTCGAACACTGAAGCTTTCTTT.

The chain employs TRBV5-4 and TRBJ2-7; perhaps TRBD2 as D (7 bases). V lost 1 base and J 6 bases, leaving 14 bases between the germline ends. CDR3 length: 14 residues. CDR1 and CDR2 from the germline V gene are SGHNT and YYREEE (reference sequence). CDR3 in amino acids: CASSLLGGGGEQYF. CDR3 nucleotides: TGTGCCAGCAGCTTGTTAGGCGGGGGCGGCGAGCAGTACTTC.

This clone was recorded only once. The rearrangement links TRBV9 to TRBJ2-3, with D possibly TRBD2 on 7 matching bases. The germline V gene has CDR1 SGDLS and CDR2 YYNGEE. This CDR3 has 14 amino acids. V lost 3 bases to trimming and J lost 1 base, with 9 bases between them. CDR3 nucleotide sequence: TGTGCCAGCAGCGGGGAGGGGGGCACAGATACGCAGTATTTT. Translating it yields CASSGEGGTDTQYF.

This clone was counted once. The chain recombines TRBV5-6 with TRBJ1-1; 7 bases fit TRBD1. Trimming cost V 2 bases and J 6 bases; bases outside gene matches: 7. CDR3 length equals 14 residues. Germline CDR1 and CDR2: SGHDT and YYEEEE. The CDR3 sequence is CASSFGTEIAEAFF. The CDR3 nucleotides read TGTGCCAGCAGCTTCGGGACAGAGATTGCTGAAGCTTTCTTT.

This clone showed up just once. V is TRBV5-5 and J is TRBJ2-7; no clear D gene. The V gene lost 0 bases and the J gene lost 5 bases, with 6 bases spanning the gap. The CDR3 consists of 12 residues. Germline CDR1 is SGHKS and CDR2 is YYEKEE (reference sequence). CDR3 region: CASSLAPHEQYF. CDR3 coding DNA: TGTGCCAGCAGCTTGGCCCCCCACGAGCAGTACTTC.

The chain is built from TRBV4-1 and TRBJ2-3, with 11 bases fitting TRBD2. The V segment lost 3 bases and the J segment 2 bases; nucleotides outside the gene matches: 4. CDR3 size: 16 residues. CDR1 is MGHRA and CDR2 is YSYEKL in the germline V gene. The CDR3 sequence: CASSHRLAGFTDTQYF. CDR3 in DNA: TGCGCCAGCAGCCATAGACTAGCGGGGTTCACAGATACGCAGTATTTT.

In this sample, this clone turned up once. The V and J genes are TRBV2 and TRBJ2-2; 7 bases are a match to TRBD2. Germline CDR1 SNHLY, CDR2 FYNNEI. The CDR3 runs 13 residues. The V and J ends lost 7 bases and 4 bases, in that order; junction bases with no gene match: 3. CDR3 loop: CASTRTSTGELFF. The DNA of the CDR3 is TGTGCCAGCACCCGGACTAGCACCGGGGAGCTGTTTTTT.

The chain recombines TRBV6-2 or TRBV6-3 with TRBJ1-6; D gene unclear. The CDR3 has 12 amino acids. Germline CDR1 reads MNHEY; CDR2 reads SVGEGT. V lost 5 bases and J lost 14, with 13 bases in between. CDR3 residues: CASSLGYMTLHF. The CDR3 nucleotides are TGTGCCAGCAGTCTGGGGTATATGACCCTCCACTTT.

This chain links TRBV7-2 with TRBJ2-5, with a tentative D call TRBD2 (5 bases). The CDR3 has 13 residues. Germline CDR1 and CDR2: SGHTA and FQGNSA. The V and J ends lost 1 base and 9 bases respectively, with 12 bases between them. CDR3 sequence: CASSLGVTEAQYF. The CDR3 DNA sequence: TGTGCCAGCAGCTTAGGCGTCACGGAGGCCCAGTACTTC.

CDR3 region: CASRGRETQYF. In nucleotides, the CDR3 is TGTGCTTCCAGGGGTCGGGAGACCCAGTACTTC. The chain has TRBV5-6 and TRBJ2-5; the D gene is possibly TRBD1 (6 bases). The length of the CDR3 is 11 residues. Germline CDR1 is SGHDT and CDR2 is YYEEEE.

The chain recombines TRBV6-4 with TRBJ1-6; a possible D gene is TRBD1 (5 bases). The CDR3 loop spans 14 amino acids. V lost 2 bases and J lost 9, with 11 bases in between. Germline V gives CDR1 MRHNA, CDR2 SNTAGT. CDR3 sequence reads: CASSDGGYGSPLHF. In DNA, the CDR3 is TGTGCCAGCAGTGACGGGGGGTACGGTTCACCCCTCCACTTT.

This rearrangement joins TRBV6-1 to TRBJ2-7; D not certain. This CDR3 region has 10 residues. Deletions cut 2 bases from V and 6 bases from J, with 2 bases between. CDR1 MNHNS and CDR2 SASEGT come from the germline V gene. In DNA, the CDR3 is TGTGCCAGCAGTGAATTCGAGCAGTACTTC. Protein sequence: CASSEFEQYF.

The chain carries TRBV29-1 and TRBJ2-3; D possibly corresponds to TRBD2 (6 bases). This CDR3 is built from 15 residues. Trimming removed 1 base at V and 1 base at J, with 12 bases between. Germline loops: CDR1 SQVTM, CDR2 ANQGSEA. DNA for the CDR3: TGCAGCGTTGAAGGGGGCAGGGAGGGCACAGATACGCAGTATTTT. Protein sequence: CSVEGGREGTDTQYF.

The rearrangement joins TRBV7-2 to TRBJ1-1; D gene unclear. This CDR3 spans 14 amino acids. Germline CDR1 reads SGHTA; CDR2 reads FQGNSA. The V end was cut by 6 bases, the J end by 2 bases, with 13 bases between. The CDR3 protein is CASSPRTANTEAFF. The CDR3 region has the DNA TGTGCCAGCAGTCCTAGGACGGCCAACACTGAAGCTTTCTTT. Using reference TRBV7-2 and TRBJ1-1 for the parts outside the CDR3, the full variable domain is GAGVSQSPSNKVTEKGKDVELRCDPISGHTALYWYRQSLGQGLEFLIYFQGNSAPDKSGLPSDRFSAERTGGSVSTLTIQRTQQEDSAVYLCASSPRTANTEAFFGQGTRLTVV.

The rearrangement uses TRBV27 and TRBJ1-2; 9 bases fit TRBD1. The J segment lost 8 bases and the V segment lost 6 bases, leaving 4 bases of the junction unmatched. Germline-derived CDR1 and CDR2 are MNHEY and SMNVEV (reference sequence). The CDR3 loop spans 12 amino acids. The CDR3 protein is CASRPGTGGYTF. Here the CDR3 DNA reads TGTGCCAGCAGACCCGGGACAGGGGGCTACACCTTC.

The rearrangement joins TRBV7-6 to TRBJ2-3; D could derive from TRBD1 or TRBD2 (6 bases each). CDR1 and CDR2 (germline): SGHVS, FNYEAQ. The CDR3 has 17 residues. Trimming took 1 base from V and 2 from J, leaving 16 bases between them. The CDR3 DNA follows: TGTGCCAGCAGCTTAGGGTACGGGGGCCAAAACACAGATACGCAGTATTTT. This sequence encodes CASSLGYGGQNTDTQYF.

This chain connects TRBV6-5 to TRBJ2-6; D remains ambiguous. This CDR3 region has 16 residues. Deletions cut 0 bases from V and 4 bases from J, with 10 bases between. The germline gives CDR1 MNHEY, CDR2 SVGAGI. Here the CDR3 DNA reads TGTGCCAGCAGTTACTCGAATTTAAACGGGGCCAACGTCCTGACTTTC. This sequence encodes CASSYSNLNGANVLTF.

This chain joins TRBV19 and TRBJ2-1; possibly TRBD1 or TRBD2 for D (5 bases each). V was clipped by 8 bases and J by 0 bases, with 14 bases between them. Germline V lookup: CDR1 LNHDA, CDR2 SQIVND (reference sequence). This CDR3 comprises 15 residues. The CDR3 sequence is CASSNGANSYNEQFF. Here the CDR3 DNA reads TGTGCCAGTTCTAACGGGGCAAACTCCTACAATGAGCAGTTCTTC. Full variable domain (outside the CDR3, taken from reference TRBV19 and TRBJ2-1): DGGITQSPKYLFRKEGQNVTLSCEQNLNHDAMYWYRQDPGQGLRLIYYSQIVNDFQKGDIAEGYSVSREKKESFPLTVTSAQKNPTAFYLCASSNGANSYNEQFFGPGTRLTVL.

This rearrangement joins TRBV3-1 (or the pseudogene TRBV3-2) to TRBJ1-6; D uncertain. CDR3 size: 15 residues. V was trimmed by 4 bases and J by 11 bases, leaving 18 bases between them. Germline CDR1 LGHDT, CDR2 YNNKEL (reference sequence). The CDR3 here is CASSPGLFQDPPLHF. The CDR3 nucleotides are TGTGCCAGCAGCCCTGGGCTTTTCCAGGATCCACCCCTCCACTTT.

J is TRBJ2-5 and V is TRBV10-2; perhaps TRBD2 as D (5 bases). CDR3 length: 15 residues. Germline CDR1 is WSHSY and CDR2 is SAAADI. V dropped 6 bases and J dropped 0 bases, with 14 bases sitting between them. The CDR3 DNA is TGCGCCAGCAGGGAAAGCGGAGCGTACCAAGAGACCCAGTACTTC. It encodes CASRESGAYQETQYF.